This T cell receptor (beta chain) was retrieved from a study of T cell responses to AZD1222 COVID-19 vaccine. Points from the study as a whole: Only after the peak T cell response were repertoires sampled. Breadth and depth of Spike-specific TCRs rose after two AZD1222 doses. At baseline, just five to seven AZD1222 recipients tested seropositive.

Sequencing was performed with immunoSEQ multiplex PCR; in TCRdb, only in-frame clones are kept and a portion is missing. The profile covers approximately 200,000 clones, with just over 90% appearing a single time and 3% to 3.5% taken by the ten largest. Of note for this clone: Its antigen is unidentified.

Germline loops: CDR1 SNHLY, CDR2 FYNNEI. The CDR3 totals 14 residues. J was trimmed by 5 bases and V by 8 bases; bases with no gene match: 9. The TCR comes from an adult who received the AZD1222 COVID-19 vaccine. The rearrangement joins TRBV2 to TRBJ2-1, with 7 bases matching TRBD2. Sample: peripheral blood, taken 28 days after the second AZD1222 dose. Here the CDR3 DNA reads TGTGCCAGCCTAACGCTTGGGGGGGACAATGAGCAGTTCTTC. Protein: CASLTLGGDNEQFF.